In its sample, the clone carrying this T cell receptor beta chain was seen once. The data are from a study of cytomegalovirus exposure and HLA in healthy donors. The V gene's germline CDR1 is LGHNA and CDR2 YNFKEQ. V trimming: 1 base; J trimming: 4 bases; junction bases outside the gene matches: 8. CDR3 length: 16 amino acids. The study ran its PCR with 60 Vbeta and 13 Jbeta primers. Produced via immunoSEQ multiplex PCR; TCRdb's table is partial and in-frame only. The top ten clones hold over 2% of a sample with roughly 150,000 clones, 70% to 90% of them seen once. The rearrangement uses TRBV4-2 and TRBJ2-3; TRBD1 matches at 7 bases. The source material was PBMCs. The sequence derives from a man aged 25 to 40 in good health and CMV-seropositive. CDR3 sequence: CASSQGSRQGPDTQYF. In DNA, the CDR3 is TGTGCCAGCAGCCAAGGGTCGAGACAGGGACCAGATACGCAGTATTTT.